The 6 T cell receptor beta chains below come from one sample, sequenced in a study of blood T cell repertoires in COVID-19. Method: immunoSEQ multiplex PCR; TCRdb's copy keeps in-frame clones and lacks some. The sample has tens of thousands of clones, 80% to 90% seen once. The sample comprised peripheral blood. The receptor source for this set is a human donor in a cohort sampled during active COVID-19.

The chain uses TRBV4-3 and TRBJ2-1, with no clear D. Deletions cut 2 bases from V and 0 bases from J, with 11 bases between. Germline loops: CDR1 LGHNA, CDR2 YSLEER. The CDR3 length is 16 residues. CDR3 in DNA: TGCGCCAGCAGCCAAAATCAATTCAGCTCCTACAATGAGCAGTTCTTC. This encodes CASSQNQFSSYNEQFF.

In its sample, this clone was seen a few times. V and J are TRBV2 and TRBJ2-7; a possible D gene is TRBD2 (6 bases). Germline CDR1 is SNHLY and CDR2 is FYNNEI. This CDR3 contains 12 residues. Trimming cost V 8 bases and J 2 bases, with 10 bases left between them. In DNA form, the CDR3 reads TGTGCCAGCTGGGCGGGAACCTACGAGCAGTACTTC. Protein: CASWAGTYEQYF.

This sequence joins TRBV10-3 and TRBJ2-2; TRBD1 matches at 10 bases. CDR1 ENHRY and CDR2 SYGVKD come from the germline V gene. Trimming cost V 4 bases and J 2 bases; bases outside gene matches: 4. The CDR3 is 16 residues long. In DNA form, the CDR3 reads TGTGCCATCAGTGTTGACAGGGGGCGTAACACCGGGGAGCTGTTTTTT. Translated, it gives CAISVDRGRNTGELFF.

This rearrangement joins TRBV2 to TRBJ1-1; D remains unclear. This CDR3 is 14 amino acids long. The V and J ends lost 3 bases and 5 bases respectively, with 13 bases between them. Germline loops: CDR1 SNHLY, CDR2 FYNNEI. Written as DNA, the CDR3 is TGTGCCAGCAGTGAGCGGGAAGAATTAACTGAAGCTTTCTTT. It yields the protein CASSEREELTEAFF.

The chain recombines TRBV28 with TRBJ1-3, with 7 bases fitting TRBD1. CDR3 size: 18 residues. Germline values: CDR1 MDHEN, CDR2 SYDVKM. V gave up 4 bases and J gave up 4 bases; unmatched junction bases: 16. CDR3 protein: CASSSPRNNRGYGNTIYF. CDR3 in DNA: TGTGCCAGCAGTTCCCCCCGGAATAACAGGGGCTACGGAAACACCATATATTTT.

This chain links TRBV12-5 with TRBJ2-5; D remains unclear. Germline CDR1 and CDR2: LGHNT and FRNRAP. The CDR3 has 13 residues. The V end lost 3 bases, the J end lost 4 bases, and 9 bases lay between the germline ends. CDR3 in DNA: TGTGCTAGTGGTTTAGAGTTTATAGAGACCCAGTACTTC. This codes for CASGLEFIETQYF.